This T cell receptor (beta chain) is drawn from a study of human T cells and chemical hapten exposure. Whole-study context: Upper-back patches of 0.01% DPC were read at 6 days.

Study-level results: Following DPC sensitization, TCRs present above 1 in 1000 frequency showed no change.

Time point in this sample: pre-sensitization, week 0. As for treatment: therapeutic diphenylcyclopropenone sensitization with weekly scalp DPC. Donors, patients with alopecia ranging from 18 to 70 years old and judged suitable for DPC, provided samples. As to this clonotype: Antigen: not known.

This CDR3 region has 13 residues. The germline V gene has CDR1 DFQATT and CDR2 SNEGSKA (reference sequence). Trimming took 4 bases from V and 6 from J, leaving 16 bases between them. Per the study methods: Per sample, the median was about 95,000 TCRs, with values from 23,224 to 690,600. TCRdb analysed the RACE reads with MiXCR anew, one entry per CDR3 protein. These V and J calls derive from TCRdb rather than the authors' analysis. Counted here are around 180,000 distinct CDR3 sequences, around 30% occurring once; the ten biggest clones make up just under 3%. The sequencing used whole blood, collected in connection with sensitization to the hapten diphenylcyclopropenone (DPC). The sequence was obtained from a woman aged 30 to 39 with alopecia areata. Some clones in this sample may be carry-over from other donors' samples. The chain combines TRBV20-1 with TRBJ2-7; D is unresolved. The CDR3 nucleotides read TGCAGTGCTATAAGTCAGAAAACGGGCGAGCAGTACTTC. This encodes CSAISQKTGEQYF.